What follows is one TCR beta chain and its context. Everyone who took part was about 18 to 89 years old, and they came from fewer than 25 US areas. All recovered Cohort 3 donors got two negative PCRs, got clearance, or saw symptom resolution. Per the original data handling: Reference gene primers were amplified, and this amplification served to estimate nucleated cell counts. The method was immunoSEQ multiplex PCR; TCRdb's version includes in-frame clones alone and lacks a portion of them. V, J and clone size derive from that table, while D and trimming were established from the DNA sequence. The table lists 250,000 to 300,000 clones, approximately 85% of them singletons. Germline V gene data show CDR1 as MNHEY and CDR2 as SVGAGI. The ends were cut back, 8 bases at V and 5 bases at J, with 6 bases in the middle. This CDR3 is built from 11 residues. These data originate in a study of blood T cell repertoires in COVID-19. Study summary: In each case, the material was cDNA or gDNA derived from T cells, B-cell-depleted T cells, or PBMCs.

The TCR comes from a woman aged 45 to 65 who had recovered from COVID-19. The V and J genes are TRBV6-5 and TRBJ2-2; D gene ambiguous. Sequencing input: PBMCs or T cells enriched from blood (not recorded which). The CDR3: CASGWTGELFF. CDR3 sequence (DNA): TGTGCCAGCGGCTGGACCGGGGAGCTGTTTTTT.